One sample yielded the 23 T cell receptor beta chains listed below, sequenced in a study of T cell repertoires in cytomegalovirus infection. Their target antigens are unknown. One entry per CDR3 protein, called by TCRdb with MiXCR from the reads. The sample consists of about 130,000 distinct CDR3 sequences, under 30% of them appearing once. The specimen was PBMCs, sequenced either directly or after in vitro stimulation (not recorded which). All receptors derive from a human donor in good health (CMV status not recorded). Some clones in this sample may be carry-over from other donors' samples.

The chain carries TRBV6-1 and TRBJ1-2, with TRBD1 identical over 8 bases. The CDR3 consists of 15 residues. The V segment lost 0 bases and the J segment 3 bases; nucleotides outside the gene matches: 3. CDR1 MNHNS and CDR2 SASEGT come from the germline V gene. CDR3 nucleotide sequence: TGTGCCAGCAGTGAAGCGGGACAGGCGTACTATGGCTACACCTTC. It yields the protein CASSEAGQAYYGYTF.

This chain joins TRBV7-2 and TRBJ2-7, with 8 nucleotides matching TRBD1. CDR1 is SGHTA, CDR2 FQGNSA, per germline. Unmatched junction bases numbered 16, after V lost 5 bases and J lost 4 bases. The CDR3 extends over 17 amino acids. The CDR3, as DNA: TGTGCCAGCAGCCTCCCCGGGGGCCAGGGGGCGAATTACGAGCAGTACGTC. It translates to CASSLPGGQGANYEQYV.

In its sample, this clonotype was seen many times. V usage is TRBV7-2 and J usage is TRBJ1-2, with D possibly being TRBD1 (5 bases). This CDR3 is 14 amino acids long. The V end lost 5 bases, the J end lost 2 bases, and 12 bases lay between the germline ends. Germline values: CDR1 SGHTA, CDR2 FQGNSA. The CDR3 loop is CASSHGPGNYGYTF. CDR3 sequence (DNA): TGTGCCAGCAGCCACGGTCCAGGGAACTATGGCTACACCTTC.

The J gene is TRBJ2-2, the V gene TRBV12-3 or TRBV12-4, with a weak D call TRBD2 (6 bases). V was trimmed by 8 bases and J by 1 base, leaving 14 bases between them. This CDR3 has 15 residues. CDR3: CASQLNSGNTGELFF. The CDR3, as DNA: TGTGCCAGCCAATTAAATAGCGGGAACACCGGGGAGCTGTTTTTT.

This clonotype appeared a few times. The chain is built from TRBV7-8 and TRBJ2-3; 7 bases map to TRBD2. The junction had 10 bases not matched to a gene; V was cut back by 2 bases and J by 2 bases. Germline V lookup: CDR1 SGHVS, CDR2 FQNEAQ. This CDR3 is built from 17 residues. The CDR3 DNA is TGTGCCAGCAGCTTAAACGGGGTAGCGGGTTCCACAGATACGCAGTATTTT. Its protein product is CASSLNGVAGSTDTQYF.

This chain joins TRBV12-3 or TRBV12-4 and TRBJ1-5; no clear D gene. V lost 6 bases and J lost 1, with 10 bases in between. This CDR3 has 14 residues. CDR3 bases: TGTGCCAGCAGCCCCGGGGAGAGCAATCAGCCCCAGCATTTT. Protein sequence: CASSPGESNQPQHF.

This clonotype was counted only a few times. The chain employs TRBV7-9 and TRBJ2-3; 7 nucleotides align to TRBD1. The CDR3 sequence is 19 residues long. With 5 bases clipped from V and 4 bases from J, the junction kept 21 bases outside the gene matches. CDR1 is SEHNR, CDR2 FQNEAQ, per germline (reference sequence). CDR3 residues: CASSLNPRGGSQKADTQYF. The CDR3 coding sequence is TGTGCCAGCAGCCTTAACCCACGAGGGGGCTCCCAGAAAGCAGATACGCAGTATTTT.

This clonotype was detected many times. The rearrangement links TRBV7-2 to TRBJ2-3; possibly TRBD2 for D (6 bases). Germline CDR1 and CDR2: SGHTA and FQGNSA. The V and J ends lost 1 base and 5 bases respectively, with 13 bases between them. This CDR3 region has 15 residues. In DNA, the CDR3 is TGTGCCAGCAGCTTAGTGGGAGGTCGGGTAGATACGCAGTATTTT. Protein product: CASSLVGGRVDTQYF.

The rearrangement uses TRBV6-5 and TRBJ2-1, with no clear D. In germline, CDR1 is MNHEY, CDR2 SVGAGI. The germline V and J ends were trimmed by 0 bases and 1 base, with 7 bases remaining between them. CDR3 length: 15 amino acids. For the CDR3, the DNA is TGTGCCAGCAGTTACTCAGGATTTTCCTACAATGAGCAGTTCTTC. This gives the protein CASSYSGFSYNEQFF.

J is TRBJ2-7 and V is TRBV7-9; maybe TRBD2 (6 bases). The V gene's germline CDR1 is SEHNR and CDR2 FQNEAQ (reference sequence). The V end was cut by 0 bases, the J end by 7 bases, with 13 bases between. CDR3 size: 14 residues. The CDR3 is CASSLAEGLREQYF. The CDR3, as DNA: TGTGCCAGCAGCTTAGCTGAGGGACTTCGGGAGCAGTACTTC.

To note about this clonotype: The germline gene is not matched at one end of the junction; a read error may be the cause. This chain connects TRBV19 to TRBJ1-5; D gene unclear. Germline V gene sequence: CDR1 LNHDA, CDR2 SQIVND (reference sequence). CDR3 length: 13 amino acids. This CDR3 reads CANSIERNQPQHF. CDR3 sequence (DNA): TGTGCCAATAGTATAGAAAGAAACCAGCCCCAGCATTTT. Together with reference TRBV19 and TRBJ1-5, the CDR3 gives the full variable domain: DGGITQSPKYLFRKEGQNVTLSCEQNLNHDAMYWYRQDPGQGLRLIYYSQIVNDFQKGDIAEGYSVSREKKESFPLTVTSAQKNPTAFYLCANSIERNQPQHFGDGTRLSIL.

This clonotype was observed a few times. This sequence joins TRBV12-3 or TRBV12-4 and TRBJ1-5; tentatively, D is TRBD1 (5 bases). The CDR3 spans 13 residues. V was trimmed by 4 bases and J by 7 bases, leaving 11 bases between them. CDR3 sequence reads: CASSWEGRQPQHF. CDR3 coding DNA: TGTGCCAGCAGTTGGGAGGGGAGGCAGCCCCAGCATTTT.

V and J are TRBV30 and TRBJ1-1; 7 nucleotides line up with TRBD1. With V trimmed by 3 bases and J by 1 base, 2 bases remained unmatched. The CDR3 is 13 amino acids. Germline assignment: CDR1 GTSNPN and CDR2 SVGIG (reference sequence). The CDR3 sequence: CAWRGDRNTEAFF. CDR3 nucleotides: TGTGCCTGGAGAGGGGACAGGAACACTGAAGCTTTCTTT.

This clonotype was seen many times. This sequence joins TRBV7-9 and TRBJ2-1, with 13 bases identical to TRBD2. The CDR3 covers 15 residues. With V trimmed by 4 bases and J by 5 bases, 2 bases remained unmatched. Per germline, CDR1 SEHNR and CDR2 FQNEAQ (reference sequence). DNA for the CDR3: TGTGCCAGCAGCTCCGGACTAGCGGGGGACAATGAGCAGTTCTTC. Translating it yields CASSSGLAGDNEQFF.

The V and J genes are TRBV27 and TRBJ1-2, with 9 bases aligning to TRBD1. From germline, CDR1 is MNHEY and CDR2 SMNVEV (reference sequence). The V gene end was trimmed by 5 bases and the J gene end by 6 bases; junction bases not matched to a gene: 10. This CDR3 region has 15 residues. In DNA form, the CDR3 reads TGTGCCAGCAGTCCACCGGGACAGGGCTCAAATGGCTACACCTTC. Translated, it gives CASSPPGQGSNGYTF.

The V call is TRBV20-1, the J call TRBJ1-5; D not certain. The length of the CDR3 is 16 residues. The V and J ends lost 1 base and 0 bases respectively, with 13 bases between them. Germline assignment: CDR1 DFQATT and CDR2 SNEGSKA (reference sequence). The CDR3 bases are TGCAGTGCTAGAGGACTAGGGCAGAATAGCAATCAGCCCCAGCATTTT. This sequence encodes CSARGLGQNSNQPQHF.

This clonotype was recorded at least ten times. The chain has TRBV12-3 or TRBV12-4 and TRBJ2-3; the match to TRBD2 covers 11 bases. The CDR3 loop spans 18 amino acids. V was clipped by 5 bases and J by 4 bases; unmatched bases: 14. Here the CDR3 DNA reads TGTGCCAGCAGTCCCCATACCGGGACTAGCGGTTTGCCAGATACGCAGTATTTT. It specifies CASSPHTGTSGLPDTQYF.

The table lists this clonotype with a count of one. The J gene is TRBJ2-1, the V gene TRBV12-3 or TRBV12-4, with 7 bases identical to TRBD1. Trimming at V came to 2 bases and at J to 4 bases, leaving 2 bases not matched to a gene. CDR3 size: 14 residues. CDR3 DNA: TGTGCCAGCAGTTTAATGGGACAGTACAATGAGCAGTTCTTC. It specifies CASSLMGQYNEQFF.

This clonotype was counted many times. This chain connects TRBV7-2 to TRBJ2-2; tentatively, D is TRBD1 (6 bases). Germline values: CDR1 SGHTA, CDR2 FQGNSA. V was shortened by 7 bases and J by 0 bases, with 12 bases between the two germline ends. The CDR3 is made up of 15 amino acids. CDR3 nucleotide sequence: TGTGCCAGCAACATCGCAGGGGCGAACACCGGGGAGCTGTTTTTT. This encodes CASNIAGANTGELFF.

The chain is built from TRBV6-2 or TRBV6-3 and TRBJ2-3, with a possible D match to TRBD1 (5 bases). The CDR3 is 11 residues long. The germline CDR1 and CDR2 sequences are MNHEY and SVGEGT. Trimming took 6 bases from V and 5 from J, leaving 6 bases between them. The CDR3 DNA reads TGTGCCAGCAGCCAGGGAGATACGCAGTATTTT. Translated, it gives CASSQGDTQYF.

This clonotype was seen a few times. V and J are TRBV6-1 and TRBJ2-7; D gene unclear. Germline loops: CDR1 MNHNS, CDR2 SASEGT. V gave up 7 bases and J gave up 9 bases, with 19 bases separating them. The CDR3 loop spans 13 amino acids. The CDR3 sequence is CASNKGPYEGQYV. CDR3 coding DNA: TGTGCCAGCAACAAGGGTCCTTACGAAGGGCAGTACGTC.

V and J are TRBV19 and TRBJ2-1, with 8 positions matching TRBD2. J lost 8 bases, V lost 2 bases, and 23 bases had no gene match. Germline CDR1 reads LNHDA; CDR2 reads SQIVND (reference sequence). CDR3 size: 20 residues. CDR3 nucleotides: TGTGCCAGTAGTATAAGGGTTAGGACAGATGGACTAGCAAAGGGGTATGAGCAGTTCTTC. Translated, it gives CASSIRVRTDGLAKGYEQFF.

This clonotype was picked up a small number of times. The V gene is TRBV4-2, the J gene TRBJ2-7; 12 bases are a match to TRBD2. CDR1 and CDR2 from the germline V gene are LGHNA and YNFKEQ. This CDR3 is 18 amino acids long. With V trimmed by 0 bases and J by 0 bases, 6 bases remained unmatched. CDR3 DNA: TGTGCCAGCAGCCAAGAACTAGCGGGAGGAACTACCTCCTACGAGCAGTACTTC. This gives the protein CASSQELAGGTTSYEQYF.